This T cell receptor beta chain was found in a study of post-analysis software for immune sequencing data. Whole-study results and caveats: Multiple sclerosis was associated with a significant reduction in normalized Chao1 diversity relative to controls. The study found TRBV5-6, TRBV5-1 and TRBV20-1 among about five TRBV segments more frequent in patients than controls.

Unique molecular identifiers were built into the TCR beta cDNA libraries. TCRdb ran MiXCR on the PCR reads and lists one entry per CDR3 protein. The sample includes about 260,000 distinct CDR3 sequences, just over 35% of them seen just once. This CDR3 contains 16 residues. V lost 0 bases, J lost 6 bases, and 11 bases stayed unmatched. Germline V gene data show CDR1 as ENHRY and CDR2 as SYGVKD. With respect to this clonotype: What it recognizes is unknown.

The V call is TRBV10-3, the J call TRBJ2-7; 7 bases map to TRBD2. Sequencing was performed on blood. The source is a girl between 5 and 17 years old with multiple sclerosis. The CDR3 nucleotides are TGTGCCATCAGTGAGTCGAAGGGCGGGAGTAGAAGCGAGCAGTACTTC. As protein: CAISESKGGSRSEQYF.